A selection of T cell receptor beta chains follows, all from one sample in a study of T cells in Graves' hyperthyroidism and ophthalmopathy. TCRdb re-derived calls from the multiplex PCR reads in MiXCR, one entry per CDR3 protein. The table shows 300,000 to 450,000 distinct CDR3 sequences, with around a sixth occurring only once. The source material was blood. Source of these receptors: a woman in her late teens or twenties with Graves' hyperthyroidism that later progressed to Graves' ophthalmopathy. Each CDR3 is given with its conserved first and last residue. The order of the fields is V gene, J gene, D gene, clone size, CDR3 protein, CDR3 DNA. The D gene is left open where the match is weak. Rows give clone size only sometimes, using once, few, many, or a class for an expanded clone.

>TRBV29-1|TRBJ2-1|TRBD2|many
CSVSGTSGNYNEQFF
TGCAGCGTTTCGGGGACTAGCGGGAACTACAATGAGCAGTTCTTC
>TRBV5-1|TRBJ2-5|-|-
CASRFGGEETQYF
TGCGCCAGCAGATTTGGCGGAGAAGAGACCCAGTACTTC
>TRBV6-1|TRBJ1-2|TRBD1|few
CASRGRGGNYGYTF
TGTGCCAGCAGGGGCAGGGGGGGTAACTATGGCTACACCTTC
>TRBV7-8|TRBJ1-1|-|few
CASSTRTVLNTEAFF
TGTGCCAGCAGCACTAGGACGGTTTTGAACACTGAAGCTTTCTTT
>TRBV7-9|TRBJ2-5|-|many
CASSLVTVIQETQYF
TGTGCCAGCAGCTTAGTGACGGTGATCCAAGAGACCCAGTACTTC
>TRBV20-1|TRBJ2-5|TRBD2|-
CSARSGLAGGETQYF
TGCAGTGCTAGATCGGGACTAGCGGGAGGAGAGACCCAGTACTTC
>TRBV5-1|TRBJ1-2|TRBD1|many
CASSSTGDRDGYTF
TGCGCCAGCAGCTCGACAGGGGATAGGGATGGCTACACCTTC
>TRBV27|TRBJ2-3|TRBD1|many
CASSRATGVGVTDTQYF
TGTGCCAGCAGTAGGGCGACAGGGGTTGGGGTCACAGATACGCAGTATTTT
>TRBV3-1|TRBJ2-1|-|many
CASSPGRAGYNEQFF
TGTGCCAGCAGCCCAGGTAGGGCGGGGTACAATGAGCAGTTCTTC
>TRBV7-6|TRBJ2-7|TRBD1|many
CASSTYRTGIYEQYF
TGTGCCAGCAGCACATACCGGACAGGGATATACGAGCAGTACTTC
>TRBV30|TRBJ1-1|-|many
CAWIPRATEAFF
TGTGCCTGGATCCCGAGGGCCACTGAAGCTTTCTTT
>TRBV20-1|TRBJ1-2|-|many
CSASWPWGPTNYGYTF
TGCAGTGCTAGTTGGCCGTGGGGGCCCACTAACTATGGCTACACCTTC
>TRBV6-2/TRBV6-3|TRBJ2-3|-|many
CASSYWGRSTDTQYF
TGTGCCAGCAGTTACTGGGGACGGAGCACAGATACGCAGTATTTT
>TRBV28|TRBJ2-1|TRBD2|many
CASSPLSGSGYNEQFF
TGTGCCAGCAGTCCACTAAGCGGGAGTGGGTACAATGAGCAGTTCTTC
>TRBV19|TRBJ1-5|-|-
CASSITLRRRPQHF
TGTGCCAGTAGTATAACCCTCCGACGCCGGCCCCAGCATTTT
>TRBV6-2/TRBV6-3|TRBJ2-5|TRBD2|-
CASGDRGLILSETQYF
TGTGCGTCGGGAGATAGGGGACTAATCCTCTCAGAGACCCAGTACTTC
>TRBV20-1|TRBJ1-2|-|few
CGARGEASQGYTF
TGCGGTGCTAGAGGGGAGGCATCCCAGGGCTACACCTTC
>TRBV20-1|TRBJ2-5|-|-
CSAPGPGRVETQYF
TGCAGTGCCCCCGGACCTGGCAGAGTGGAGACCCAGTACTTC
>TRBV7-6|TRBJ2-5|-|-
CASSLGVSRGRSQETQYF
TGTGCCAGCAGCTTAGGGGTTTCCAGGGGTCGTTCCCAAGAGACCCAGTACTTC
>TRBV6-1|TRBJ2-3|TRBD2|many
CASSGTSGMGDTQYF
TGTGCCAGCAGTGGGACTAGCGGGATGGGAGATACGCAGTATTTT
>TRBV3-1|TRBJ2-2|-|few
CASSQDLPHYPTGELFF
TGTGCCAGCAGCCAAGATTTGCCCCACTACCCGACCGGGGAGCTGTTTTTT
>TRBV20-1|TRBJ2-7|TRBD1|many
CSALPGQIPYEQYF
TGCAGTGCTCTCCCGGGACAGATTCCCTACGAGCAGTACTTC
>TRBV20-1|TRBJ2-1|-|many
CSAIGAWVNEQFF
TGCAGTGCTATTGGGGCCTGGGTCAATGAGCAGTTCTTC
>TRBV12-3/TRBV12-4|TRBJ2-7|TRBD2|many
CASSLSGGIPLVPYEQYF
TGTGCCAGCAGTTTAAGCGGGGGAATCCCCCTTGTCCCCTACGAGCAGTACTTC
>TRBV12-3/TRBV12-4|TRBJ2-5|TRBD2|-
CASSWGTSGKRETQYF
TGTGCCAGCAGTTGGGGGACTAGCGGGAAACGAGAGACCCAGTACTTC
>TRBV7-9|TRBJ2-1|TRBD2|-
CASSPRSQTSGRGNEQFF
TGTGCCAGCAGCCCGAGATCTCAGACTAGCGGGAGGGGGAATGAGCAGTTCTTC
>TRBV5-1|TRBJ2-3|-|many
CASSSGGPTDTQYF
TGCGCCAGCAGCTCTGGAGGGCCAACCGATACGCAGTATTTT
>TRBV5-1|TRBJ2-1|-|few
CTSSSDRLSYNEQFF
TGCACCAGCAGTTCCGACAGGCTCAGTTACAATGAGCAGTTCTTC
>TRBV7-2|TRBJ2-1|-|many
CASSSSSAGTLEQFF
TGTGCCAGCAGCTCTAGCTCCGCCGGGACTCTCGAGCAGTTCTTC
>TRBV19|TRBJ2-2|-|few
CASIGSGGTGELFF
TGTGCCAGTATTGGGAGTGGGGGCACCGGGGAGCTGTTTTTT
>TRBV12-5|TRBJ2-2|TRBD2|many
CASGLVVTSGTEATGELFF
TGTGCTAGTGGTTTGGTGGTGACTAGCGGGACCGAGGCCACCGGGGAGCTGTTTTTT
>TRBV20-1|TRBJ2-7|TRBD2|-
CSAPGLAGVQWEQYF
TGCAGTGCCCCGGGACTAGCGGGAGTGCAATGGGAGCAGTACTTC
>TRBV12-3/TRBV12-4|TRBJ2-3|-|-
CASTPPQGPPRIAQYF
TGTGCCAGCACCCCTCCCCAGGGGCCCCCCCGTATTGCGCAGTATTTT
>TRBV20-1|TRBJ2-7|-|many
CSARRQRSPYEQYF
TGCAGTGCTAGGAGACAGCGTTCCCCCTACGAGCAGTACTTC
>TRBV20-1|TRBJ2-1|-|few
CSAWSSGGQAYNEHFF
TGCAGTGCCTGGAGTTCCGGAGGACAAGCCTACAATGAGCATTTCTTC
>TRBV4-1|TRBJ2-7|TRBD1|many
CASSQGQGAYEQYF
TGTGCCAGCAGCCAAGGACAGGGGGCCTACGAGCAGTACTTC
>TRBV7-3|TRBJ1-2|-|few
CASSPGGGLDGYTF
TGTGCCAGCAGTCCCGGGGGGGGGCTTGATGGCTACACCTTC